These 24 T cell receptor beta chains were all obtained from the same sample, sequenced in a study of blood T cell repertoires in COVID-19. The data were produced by immunoSEQ multiplex PCR, yet TCRdb's version contains in-frame clones alone and is incomplete. This table has about 240,000 clones, roughly four fifths appearing once. Sequenced material: peripheral blood. These receptors were taken from a woman aged 55-69 years with active or convalescent COVID-19.

The chain combines TRBV18 with TRBJ1-2; 11 bases are shared with TRBD1. CDR3 length: 17 amino acids. CDR1 and CDR2 (germline): KGHSH, LQKENI. J gave up 7 bases and V 3 bases, and 13 bases lay outside the gene matches. The CDR3 nucleotides are TGTGCCAGCTCACCGGACAGGGGGCGATCAAGGGACCGTGGCTACACCTTC. This sequence encodes CASSPDRGRSRDRGYTF.

This chain uses TRBV5-1 with TRBJ2-2, with 7 bases aligning to TRBD1. CDR1 and CDR2 (germline): SGHRS, YFSETQ. V trimming: 4 bases; J trimming: 1 base; junction bases outside the gene matches: 10. The CDR3 spans 17 residues. For the CDR3, the DNA is TGCGCCAGCAGCCCCCAAGGGGGCACGCTGAACACCGGGGAGCTGTTTTTT. Translation: CASSPQGGTLNTGELFF.

This chain connects TRBV30 to TRBJ1-5, with 7 bases matching TRBD1. V was pared by 3 bases and J by 3 bases, with 5 bases of the junction left unmatched. This CDR3 has 14 amino acids. Germline loops: CDR1 GTSNPN, CDR2 SVGIG (reference sequence). The DNA for the CDR3 is TGTGCCTGGAGCATGGGACAGATCAATCAGCCCCAGCATTTT. This sequence encodes CAWSMGQINQPQHF.

This clone was detected only once. V gene TRBV12-3 or TRBV12-4 combines with J gene TRBJ2-1, with 8 bases aligning to TRBD2. The CDR3 has 13 residues. With V trimmed by 3 bases and J by 7 bases, 2 bases remained unmatched. CDR3 protein: CASSLGTRNEQFF. CDR3 nucleotides: TGTGCCAGCAGTTTGGGGACTAGAAATGAGCAGTTCTTC.

The genes are TRBV5-6 and TRBJ2-3, with D possibly being TRBD2 (5 bases). This CDR3 has 14 amino acids. V lost 4 bases and J lost 5, with 14 bases in between. The germline V gene has CDR1 SGHDT and CDR2 YYEEEE. CDR3 amino acids: CASSREYLLDTQYF. The CDR3 region has the DNA TGTGCCAGCAGCCGGGAATACCTGTTAGATACGCAGTATTTT.

This sequence joins TRBV6-2 or TRBV6-3 and TRBJ1-5; 7 bases line up with TRBD1. Per germline, CDR1 MNHEY and CDR2 SVGEGT. The length of the CDR3 is 15 residues. J was trimmed by 2 bases and V by 5 bases; bases with no gene match: 6. This CDR3 reads CASSAPGGGNQPQHF. CDR3 DNA sequence: TGTGCCAGCAGTGCTCCAGGGGGAGGCAATCAGCCCCAGCATTTT.

This clone was picked up one time. This chain links TRBV10-3 with TRBJ1-1; perhaps TRBD1 as D (5 bases). The CDR3 extends over 15 amino acids. Trimming removed 3 bases at V and 2 bases at J, with 13 bases between. Germline V gives CDR1 ENHRY, CDR2 SYGVKD. The CDR3 sequence is CAISDLGRGNTEAFF. DNA of the CDR3: TGTGCCATCAGTGATTTGGGGCGCGGAAACACTGAAGCTTTCTTT.

The chain links TRBV18 to TRBJ1-2; TRBD1 is a possible D gene (5 bases). Germline V gene sequence: CDR1 KGHSH, CDR2 LQKENI. With 3 bases removed from V and 2 bases from J, the gap between germline ends came to 13 bases. There are 15 residues in the CDR3. The CDR3 region is CASSPQGAVNYGYTF. CDR3 nucleotide sequence: TGTGCCAGCTCACCGCAAGGGGCGGTGAACTATGGCTACACCTTC.

V gene TRBV5-1 combines with J gene TRBJ2-1; TRBD2 matches at 12 bases. CDR1 SGHRS and CDR2 YFSETQ come from the germline V gene. This CDR3 contains 17 residues. The trim removed 0 bases at V and 3 bases at J, leaving 4 bases unmatched. The CDR3 sequence is CASSLAPSGGGYNEQFF. In DNA form, the CDR3 reads TGCGCCAGCAGCTTGGCCCCTAGCGGGGGGGGCTACAATGAGCAGTTCTTC.

The chain joins TRBV5-6 to TRBJ1-2, with no clear D. This CDR3 is 14 amino acids long. CDR1 and CDR2 from the germline V gene are SGHDT and YYEEEE. V shed 4 bases and J shed 1 base, with 11 bases lying between them. This CDR3 reads CASSPRGDNYGYTF. The CDR3 DNA reads as TGTGCCAGCAGCCCCCGGGGTGATAACTATGGCTACACCTTC.

The rearrangement uses TRBV30 and TRBJ1-2; D is ambiguous. V gave up 3 bases and J gave up 1 base, with 3 bases separating them. Germline-derived CDR1 and CDR2 are GTSNPN and SVGIG (reference sequence). The CDR3 sequence is 11 residues long. This CDR3 is CAWSYNYGYTF. DNA for the CDR3: TGTGCCTGGAGCTATAACTATGGCTACACCTTC.

The rearrangement links TRBV5-4 to TRBJ2-3; D is perhaps TRBD2 (5 bases). The V gene's germline CDR1 is SGHNT and CDR2 YYREEE (reference sequence). V was cut by 1 base and J by 12 bases, with 15 bases left in between. The CDR3 covers 13 residues. In DNA form, the CDR3 reads TGTGCCAGCAGCTTGAGCGGCTCCGCGGTCCAGTATTTT. It yields the protein CASSLSGSAVQYF.

The chain recombines TRBV5-4 with TRBJ2-7, with 12 bases that match TRBD1. Unmatched junction bases numbered 5, after V lost 3 bases and J lost 7 bases. The CDR3 extends over 14 amino acids. The V gene's germline CDR1 is SGHNT and CDR2 YYREEE (reference sequence). CDR3 residues: CASSWGQGAREQYF. CDR3 coding DNA: TGTGCCAGCAGCTGGGGACAGGGGGCGCGAGAGCAGTACTTC. Combining the CDR3 with reference TRBV5-4 and TRBJ2-7 gives the whole variable domain ETGVTQSPTHLIKTRGQQVTLRCSSQSGHNTVSWYQQALGQGPQFIFQYYREEENGRGNFPPRFSGLQFPNYSSELNVNALELDDSALYLCASSWGQGAREQYFGPGTRLTVT.

This chain links TRBV5-5 with TRBJ1-2; TRBD1 aligns across 7 bases. V gave up 0 bases and J gave up 3 bases; unmatched junction bases: 8. Germline values: CDR1 SGHKS, CDR2 YYEKEE (reference sequence). The CDR3 has 16 residues. Here the CDR3 reads CASSLGETGYDYGYTF. As DNA, the CDR3 is TGTGCCAGCAGCTTGGGGGAGACAGGGTATGACTATGGCTACACCTTC.

The V call is TRBV5-1, the J call TRBJ1-6; 8 bases line up with TRBD1. The V gene end was trimmed by 4 bases and the J gene end by 6 bases; junction bases not matched to a gene: 6. Germline V gives CDR1 SGHRS, CDR2 YFSETQ. The CDR3 covers 15 residues. CDR3 nucleotides: TGCGCCAGCAGCCTCCGGGACAGGAGTAATTCACCCCTCCACTTT. This translates into CASSLRDRSNSPLHF.

CDR3 region: CAWGQGADTEAFF. CDR3 coding DNA: TGTGCCTGGGGGCAGGGGGCAGACACTGAAGCTTTCTTT. V usage is TRBV30 and J usage is TRBJ1-1, with TRBD1 matching over 8 bases. The J segment lost 3 bases and the V segment lost 5 bases, leaving 5 bases of the junction unmatched. The CDR3 is 13 amino acids. CDR1 is GTSNPN and CDR2 is SVGIG in the germline V gene (reference sequence). The whole variable domain, filled in from reference TRBV30 and TRBJ1-1, reads SQTIHQWPATLVQPVGSPLSLECTVEGTSNPNLYWYRQAAGRGLQLLFYSVGIGQISSEVPQNLSASRPQDRQFILSSKKLLLSDSGFYLCAWGQGADTEAFFGQGTRLTVV.

The chain is built from TRBV6-2 or TRBV6-3 and TRBJ2-1, with 8 bases fitting TRBD1. This CDR3 region has 15 residues. V was clipped by 6 bases and J by 0 bases; unmatched bases: 4. CDR1 is MNHEY, CDR2 SVGEGT, per germline. This chain's CDR3 is CASSVDRGSYNEQFF. The CDR3 DNA sequence: TGTGCCAGCAGCGTCGACAGGGGCTCCTACAATGAGCAGTTCTTC.

The V call is TRBV27, the J call TRBJ1-3; perhaps TRBD1 as D (5 bases). This CDR3 is built from 12 residues. V was trimmed by 8 bases and J by 4 bases, leaving 9 bases between them. CDR1 and CDR2 from the germline V gene are MNHEY and SMNVEV (reference sequence). CDR3 sequence (DNA): TGTGCCAGCCTTCCAGGGGGAAACACCATATATTTT. Residues: CASLPGGNTIYF.

This chain joins TRBV27 and TRBJ2-5, with 10 bases fitting TRBD2. V shed 6 bases, J shed 6 bases, and the junction held 10 bases outside the gene matches. CDR3 length: 15 residues. From germline, CDR1 is MNHEY and CDR2 SMNVEV (reference sequence). CDR3 protein: CASSLSGGAFKTQYF. The CDR3 DNA is TGTGCCAGCAGCCTCAGCGGGGGGGCCTTTAAGACCCAGTACTTC.

The chain employs TRBV24-1 and TRBJ1-2; 7 positions match TRBD1. V lost 4 bases, J lost 8 bases, and 6 bases stayed unmatched. Germline-derived CDR1 and CDR2 are KGHDR and SFDVKD. The CDR3 is made up of 13 amino acids. CDR3 sequence reads: CATSDNDREGYTF. The CDR3 nucleotides read TGTGCCACCAGTGACAACGACAGGGAGGGCTACACCTTC.

This clone was detected only once. The chain combines TRBV11-1 with TRBJ1-1, with TRBD1 matching 7 bases. Germline loops: CDR1 SGHAT, CDR2 FQDESV (reference sequence). The CDR3 spans 15 residues. J gave up 1 base and V 5 bases, and 7 bases lay outside the gene matches. CDR3 DNA: TGTGCCAGCAGCCGACAGGGCTCCGGGAACACTGAAGCTTTCTTT. This gives the protein CASSRQGSGNTEAFF. The full variable domain, completed using reference TRBV11-1 and TRBJ1-1, is EAEVAQSPRYKITEKSQAVAFWCDPISGHATLYWYRQILGQGPELLVQFQDESVVDDSQLPKDRFSAERLKGVDSTLKIQPAELGDSAMYLCASSRQGSGNTEAFFGQGTRLTVV.

This clone was seen just once. The chain has TRBV7-3 and TRBJ2-6; 8 bases are a match to TRBD2. Germline CDR1 is SGHTA and CDR2 is FQGTGA. The CDR3 consists of 15 residues. Losses at the gene ends were 5 bases for V and 2 bases for J; bases not matched to a gene: 2. CDR3 protein: CASSPGGAGANVLTF. The CDR3 coding sequence is TGTGCCAGCAGCCCGGGGGGGGCTGGGGCCAACGTCCTGACTTTC.

The chain employs TRBV30 and TRBJ1-2; tentatively, D is TRBD1 (6 bases). Germline V gives CDR1 GTSNPN, CDR2 SVGIG (reference sequence). This CDR3 contains 16 residues. V was cut by 1 base and J by 2 bases, with 17 bases left in between. The CDR3 nucleotides are TGTGCCTGGAGTGGGGGGCTCAGTCCCTTGAACTATGGCTACACCTTC. It encodes CAWSGGLSPLNYGYTF.

The chain is built from TRBV2 and TRBJ1-5, with a weak D call TRBD1 (5 bases). The germline gives CDR1 SNHLY, CDR2 FYNNEI. The germline V and J ends were trimmed by 6 bases and 5 bases, with 20 bases remaining between them. The CDR3 totals 16 residues. This chain's CDR3 is CASRVKWQGWDQPQHF. The CDR3 region has the DNA TGTGCCAGCAGGGTAAAGTGGCAGGGTTGGGATCAGCCCCAGCATTTT.